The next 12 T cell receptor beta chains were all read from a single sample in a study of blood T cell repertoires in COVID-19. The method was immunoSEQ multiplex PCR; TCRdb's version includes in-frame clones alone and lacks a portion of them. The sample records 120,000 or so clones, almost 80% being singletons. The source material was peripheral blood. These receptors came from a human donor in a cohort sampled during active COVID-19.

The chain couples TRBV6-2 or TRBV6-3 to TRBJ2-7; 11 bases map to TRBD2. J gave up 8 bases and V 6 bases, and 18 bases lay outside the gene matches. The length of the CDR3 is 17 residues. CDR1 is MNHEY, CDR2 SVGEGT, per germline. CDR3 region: CASRPQGTSGLSGQQYF. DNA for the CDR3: TGTGCCAGCAGACCTCAGGGGACTAGCGGCTTGTCCGGACAGCAGTACTTC.

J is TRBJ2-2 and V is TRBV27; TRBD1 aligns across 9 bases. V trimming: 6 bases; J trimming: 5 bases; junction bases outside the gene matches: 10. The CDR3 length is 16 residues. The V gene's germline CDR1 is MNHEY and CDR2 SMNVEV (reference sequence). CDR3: CASRSMGQGGTGELFF. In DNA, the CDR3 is TGTGCCAGCAGGAGCATGGGACAGGGCGGAACCGGGGAGCTGTTTTTT.

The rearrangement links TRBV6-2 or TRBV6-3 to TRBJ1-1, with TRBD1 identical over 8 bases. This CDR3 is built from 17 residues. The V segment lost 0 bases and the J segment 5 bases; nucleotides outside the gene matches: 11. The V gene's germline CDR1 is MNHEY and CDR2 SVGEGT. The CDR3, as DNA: TGTGCCAGCAGTTACTCGCGTCTGTCAGGGGGCGGAACTGAAGCTTTCTTT. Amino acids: CASSYSRLSGGGTEAFF.

Here the CDR3 reads CATGLGGSTDTQYF. The CDR3 DNA reads as TGTGCCACAGGATTGGGGGGAAGCACAGATACGCAGTATTTT. The V gene is TRBV7-6, the J gene TRBJ2-3, with D maybe TRBD2 (6 bases). Germline V gene lookup returns CDR1 SGHVS and CDR2 FNYEAQ. The CDR3 covers 14 residues. Trimming took off 10 bases at V and 0 bases at J, with 14 bases between the two ends. The full variable domain, rest sourced from reference TRBV7-6 and TRBJ2-3, is GAGVSQSPRYKVTKRGQDVALRCDPISGHVSLYWYRQALGQGPEFLTYFNYEAQQDKSGLPNDRFSAERPEGSISTLTIQRTEQRDSAMYRCATGLGGSTDTQYFGPGTRLTVL.

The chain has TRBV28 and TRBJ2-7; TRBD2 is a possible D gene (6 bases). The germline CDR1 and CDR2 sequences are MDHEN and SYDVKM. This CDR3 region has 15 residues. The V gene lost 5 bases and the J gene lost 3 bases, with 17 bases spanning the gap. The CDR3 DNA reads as TGTGCCAGCAGTATCGCGACTAGTGTGGGCTACGAGCAGTACTTC. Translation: CASSIATSVGYEQYF.

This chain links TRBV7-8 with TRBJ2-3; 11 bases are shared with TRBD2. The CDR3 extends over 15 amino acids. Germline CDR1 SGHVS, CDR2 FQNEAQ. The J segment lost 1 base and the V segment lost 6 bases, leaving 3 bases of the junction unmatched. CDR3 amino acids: CASREGLAGTDTQYF. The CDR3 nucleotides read TGTGCCAGCAGAGAGGGACTAGCGGGCACAGATACGCAGTATTTT.

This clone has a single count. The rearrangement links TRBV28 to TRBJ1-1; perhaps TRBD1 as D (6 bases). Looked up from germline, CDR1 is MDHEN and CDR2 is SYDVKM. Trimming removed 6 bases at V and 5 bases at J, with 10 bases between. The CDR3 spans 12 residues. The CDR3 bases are TGTGCCAGCAGGACAGGAAAAACTGAAGCTTTCTTT. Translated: CASRTGKTEAFF.

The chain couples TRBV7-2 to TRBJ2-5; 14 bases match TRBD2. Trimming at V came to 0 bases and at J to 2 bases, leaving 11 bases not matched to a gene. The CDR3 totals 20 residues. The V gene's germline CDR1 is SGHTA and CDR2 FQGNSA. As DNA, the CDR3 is TGTGCCAGCAGCTTAGCCTACCGAGCGGGACTAGCGGGAGTACAAGAGACCCAGTACTTC. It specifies CASSLAYRAGLAGVQETQYF. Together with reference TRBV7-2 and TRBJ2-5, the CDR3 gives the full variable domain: GAGVSQSPSNKVTEKGKDVELRCDPISGHTALYWYRQSLGQGLEFLIYFQGNSAPDKSGLPSDRFSAERTGGSVSTLTIQRTQQEDSAVYLCASSLAYRAGLAGVQETQYFGPGTRLLVL.

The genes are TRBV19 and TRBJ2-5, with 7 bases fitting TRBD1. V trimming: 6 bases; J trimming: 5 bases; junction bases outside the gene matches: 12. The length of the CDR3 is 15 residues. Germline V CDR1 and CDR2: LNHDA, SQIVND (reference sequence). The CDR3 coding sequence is TGTGCCAGTAGGCTAGACAGGGAAGCGGCGGAGACCCAGTACTTC. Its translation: CASRLDREAAETQYF.

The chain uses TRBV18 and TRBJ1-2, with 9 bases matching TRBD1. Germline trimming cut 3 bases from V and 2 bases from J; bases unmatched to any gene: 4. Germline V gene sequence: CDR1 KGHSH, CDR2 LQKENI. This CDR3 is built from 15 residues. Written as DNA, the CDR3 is TGTGCCAGCTCACCCACCGGGACAGGGAACTATGGCTACACCTTC. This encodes CASSPTGTGNYGYTF. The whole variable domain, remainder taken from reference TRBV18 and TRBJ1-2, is NAGVMQNPRHLVRRRGQEARLRCSPMKGHSHVYWYRQLPEEGLKFMVYLQKENIIDESGMPKERFSAEFPKEGPSILRIQQVVRGDSAAYFCASSPTGTGNYGYTFGSGTRLTVV.

The CDR3 is CASSVTGTGVAQYF. The CDR3 nucleotides read TGTGCCAGCAGTGTGACCGGGACAGGGGTGGCGCAGTACTTC. The chain uses TRBV6-6 and TRBJ2-7; 10 bases match TRBD1. Germline CDR1 reads MNHNY; CDR2 reads SVGAGI (reference sequence). With V trimmed by 5 bases and J by 9 bases, 10 bases remained unmatched. The CDR3 extends over 14 amino acids.

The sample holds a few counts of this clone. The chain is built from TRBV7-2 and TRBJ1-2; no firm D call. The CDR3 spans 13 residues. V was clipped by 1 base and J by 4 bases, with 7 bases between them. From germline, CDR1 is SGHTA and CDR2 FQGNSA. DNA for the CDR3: TGTGCCAGCAGCTTAGATCCCAGCTATGGCTACACCTTC. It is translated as CASSLDPSYGYTF.